This T cell receptor (beta chain) was sequenced during a study of post-analysis software for immune sequencing data. As for the study in general: Included among the disease courses, which were recorded for the cohort, were relapsing-remitting, secondary progressive and progressive-relapsing multiple sclerosis.

cDNA libraries for TCR beta contained unique molecular identifiers. It was from roughly 1 to 10 million T cells that 450,000 to 550,000 cDNA molecules came. TCRdb itself ran the PCR reads through MiXCR, one entry per CDR3 protein. The sample shows approximately 460,000 distinct CDR3 sequences, approximately 46% of them seen only once. Study results and caveats: The study found significantly lower normalized Chao1 diversity in multiple sclerosis patients than in controls. Batch-matched samples strongly co-clustered by F measure. TRBV5-6, TRBV5-1 and TRBV20-1 were among a few TRBV segments more frequent in patients than controls.

This CDR3 comprises 15 residues. CDR1 and CDR2 (germline): SEHNR, FQNEAQ (reference sequence). The germline V and J ends were trimmed by 5 bases and 1 base, with 13 bases remaining between them. A few counts support this clonotype. Its antigen remains unidentified. This TCR was recovered from a girl aged 5-17 years with multiple sclerosis. Input material: blood. This chain links TRBV7-9 with TRBJ2-3; D may be TRBD1 (6 bases). The CDR3: CASSPGTYRTDTQYF. In DNA, the CDR3 is TGTGCCAGCAGCCCCGGGACATACCGCACAGATACGCAGTATTTT. The full variable domain, in which reference TRBV7-9 and TRBJ2-3 provide the parts outside the CDR3, is DTGVSQNPRHKITKRGQNVTFRCDPISEHNRLYWYRQTLGQGPEFLTYFQNEAQLEKSRLLSDRFSAERPKGSFSTLEIQRTEQGDSAMYLCASSPGTYRTDTQYFGPGTRLTVL.